These 30 T cell receptor beta chains originate from one sample sequenced in a study of shared T cell receptors in the human thymus. Generated by immunoSEQ multiplex PCR, the TCRdb table keeps only in-frame clones and is missing some. The sample lists roughly 700,000 clones, more than 75% seen once, with 0.0095% to 0.012% in the top ten. These data are also associated with another study on human thymus T cells.

What was sequenced was thymocytes. All receptors derive from a boy under two years old with a congenital heart defect.

The V and J genes are TRBV4-3 and TRBJ2-1; D might be TRBD2 (5 bases). Germline lookup yields CDR1 LGHNA and CDR2 YSLEER. This CDR3 spans 17 amino acids. Trimming shortened V by 4 bases and J by 0 bases, and 16 bases separated the two germline ends. The CDR3 DNA reads TGCGCCAGCAGCCGAGTAAGCAGGCGGGCCTCCTACAATGAGCAGTTCTTC. It is translated as CASSRVSRRASYNEQFF.

This clone has more than one count but fewer than ten. V and J are TRBV19 and TRBJ1-3; 7 bases match TRBD1. CDR3 size: 13 residues. Germline CDR1 LNHDA, CDR2 SQIVND (reference sequence). Losses at the gene ends were 10 bases for V and 4 bases for J; bases not matched to a gene: 7. The CDR3: CATSTGPGNTIYF. As DNA, the CDR3 is TGTGCCACCTCGACAGGGCCAGGAAACACCATATATTTT. Full variable domain (rest looked up from reference TRBV19 and TRBJ1-3): DGGITQSPKYLFRKEGQNVTLSCEQNLNHDAMYWYRQDPGQGLRLIYYSQIVNDFQKGDIAEGYSVSREKKESFPLTVTSAQKNPTAFYLCATSTGPGNTIYFGEGSWLTVV.

The rearrangement joins TRBV6-1 to TRBJ2-1; possibly TRBD2 for D (5 bases). V gave up 4 bases and J gave up 15 bases, with 7 bases separating them. This CDR3 has 9 amino acids. CDR1 and CDR2 from the germline V gene are MNHNS and SASEGT. CDR3 loop: CASSGSGFF. The CDR3 bases are TGTGCCAGCAGTGGGAGCGGGTTCTTC.

V and J are TRBV14 and TRBJ2-7; D possibly corresponds to TRBD1 (5 bases). The CDR3 runs 13 residues. V was cut by 0 bases and J by 5 bases, with 8 bases left in between. Looked up from germline, CDR1 is SGHDN and CDR2 is FVKESK. CDR3 sequence: CASSQDTGHEQYF. CDR3 coding DNA: TGTGCCAGCAGCCAAGATACAGGTCACGAGCAGTACTTC.

V is TRBV7-9 and J is TRBJ2-3, with 7 bases fitting TRBD2. The CDR3 is made up of 17 amino acids. The J segment lost 3 bases and the V segment lost 4 bases, leaving 13 bases of the junction unmatched. The germline V gene encodes CDR1 SEHNR and CDR2 FQNEAQ (reference sequence). The CDR3 here is CASSSLLGGGETDTQYF. The DNA of the CDR3 is TGTGCCAGCAGCTCTCTCCTGGGGGGAGGGGAGACAGATACGCAGTATTTT.

This rearrangement joins TRBV11-3 to TRBJ2-7; D might be TRBD2 (5 bases). The length of the CDR3 is 14 residues. V was shortened by 4 bases and J by 3 bases, with 13 bases between the two germline ends. Looked up from germline, CDR1 is SGHNT and CDR2 is YENEEA. CDR3 DNA: TGTGCCAGCAGCTCCCCCGCGAGGGTCTACGAGCAGTACTTC. Amino acid sequence: CASSSPARVYEQYF.

The rearrangement uses TRBV19 and TRBJ2-7, with 10 positions matching TRBD2. This CDR3 has 19 residues. V dropped 5 bases and J dropped 3; count of bases not matched to a gene: 19. Germline lookup yields CDR1 LNHDA and CDR2 SQIVND (reference sequence). In nucleotides, the CDR3 is TGTGCCAGTAGTTCTCCGGACGTCTCCAGAGGGACTAGCGTCTACGAGCAGTACTTC. Translated, it gives CASSSPDVSRGTSVYEQYF.

V usage is TRBV5-4 and J usage is TRBJ2-1; D perhaps matches TRBD1 (6 bases). The CDR3 runs 16 residues. V was trimmed by 1 base and J by 2 bases, leaving 13 bases between them. CDR1 is SGHNT, CDR2 YYREEE, per germline (reference sequence). The CDR3 is CASSLLKGEPYNEQFF. CDR3 DNA sequence: TGTGCCAGCAGCTTGCTTAAGGGGGAGCCCTACAATGAGCAGTTCTTC.

The chain is built from TRBV9 and TRBJ2-7, with TRBD1 identical over 12 bases. CDR1 and CDR2 from the germline V gene are SGDLS and YYNGEE. With 0 bases clipped from V and 0 bases from J, the junction kept 13 bases outside the gene matches. CDR3 length equals 20 residues. The CDR3 protein is CASSVGGQGATSRHSYEQYF. CDR3 DNA: TGTGCCAGCAGCGTAGGGGGACAGGGGGCCACTAGCCGACACTCCTACGAGCAGTACTTC. Combining the CDR3 with reference TRBV9 and TRBJ2-7 gives the whole variable domain DSGVTQTPKHLITATGQRVTLRCSPRSGDLSVYWYQQSLDQGLQFLIQYYNGEERAKGNILERFSAQQFPDLHSELNLSSLELGDSALYFCASSVGGQGATSRHSYEQYFGPGTRLTVT.

The count of this clone is one. The V and J genes are TRBV6-1 and TRBJ2-7; D is perhaps TRBD2 (5 bases). The V end lost 2 bases, the J end lost 5 bases, and 10 bases lay between the germline ends. The length of the CDR3 is 13 residues. Per germline, CDR1 MNHNS and CDR2 SASEGT. The chain's CDR3 is CASSESERDEQYF. In DNA form, the CDR3 reads TGTGCCAGCAGTGAAAGTGAGAGGGACGAGCAGTACTTC.

The chain links TRBV27 to TRBJ1-1; weak D call: TRBD1 (5 bases). V was shortened by 6 bases and J by 0 bases, with 17 bases between the two germline ends. Germline CDR1 reads MNHEY; CDR2 reads SMNVEV (reference sequence). The CDR3 is made up of 16 amino acids. CDR3 sequence reads: CASRPGKGPVNTEAFF. CDR3 nucleotide sequence: TGTGCCAGCAGACCCGGTAAGGGGCCAGTGAACACTGAAGCTTTCTTT.

This clone was seen once. The rearrangement links TRBV30 to TRBJ1-4; perhaps TRBD1 as D (5 bases). The CDR3 runs 12 residues. Per the germline V gene, CDR1 is GTSNPN and CDR2 is SVGIG (reference sequence). CDR3 sequence reads: CAGGGEGEKLFF. In DNA, the CDR3 is TGTGCTGGAGGAGGGGAAGGTGAAAAACTGTTTTTT. Full variable domain (outside the CDR3, taken from reference TRBV30 and TRBJ1-4): SQTIHQWPATLVQPVGSPLSLECTVEGTSNPNLYWYRQAAGRGLQLLFYSVGIGQISSEVPQNLSASRPQDRQFILSSKKLLLSDSGFYLCAGGGEGEKLFFGSGTQLSVL.

The chain uses TRBV4-2 and TRBJ2-1; the D gene is possibly TRBD2 (6 bases). This CDR3 is 15 amino acids long. V was cut by 4 bases and J by 2 bases, with 12 bases left in between. CDR1 and CDR2 from the germline V gene are LGHNA and YNFKEQ. CDR3 in amino acids: CASSRDSGTYNEQFF. The CDR3 DNA is TGTGCCAGCAGCCGGGACTCGGGGACCTACAATGAGCAGTTCTTC.

The chain has TRBV6-6 and TRBJ1-2; D possibly corresponds to TRBD1 (6 bases). The CDR3 loop spans 16 amino acids. V was clipped by 2 bases and J by 1 base, with 14 bases between them. Per the germline V gene, CDR1 is MNHNY and CDR2 is SVGAGI (reference sequence). The CDR3 nucleotides read TGTGCCAGCAGTTACGGGGACAACACACTTAACTATGGCTACACCTTC. Its translation is CASSYGDNTLNYGYTF.

The gene calls are TRBV27 and TRBJ2-1; 13 bases match TRBD2. This CDR3 is 18 amino acids long. Germline lookup yields CDR1 MNHEY and CDR2 SMNVEV (reference sequence). V was clipped by 5 bases and J by 6 bases; unmatched bases: 13. The CDR3 is CASSPIITTSGRFNEQFF. CDR3 sequence (DNA): TGTGCCAGCAGTCCCATAATAACGACTAGCGGGAGGTTCAATGAGCAGTTCTTC.

The CDR3 nucleotides read TGTGCCAGCAGCGGCATTCGACTCAAACGGCCATTTGATACGCAGTATTTT. Residues: CASSGIRLKRPFDTQYF. This chain links TRBV7-6 with TRBJ2-3; D gene uncertain. Germline V gene sequence: CDR1 SGHVS, CDR2 FNYEAQ. This CDR3 is built from 17 residues. Trimming shortened V by 5 bases and J by 6 bases, and 24 bases separated the two germline ends. The whole variable domain, remainder taken from reference TRBV7-6 and TRBJ2-3, is GAGVSQSPRYKVTKRGQDVALRCDPISGHVSLYWYRQALGQGPEFLTYFNYEAQQDKSGLPNDRFSAERPEGSISTLTIQRTEQRDSAMYRCASSGIRLKRPFDTQYFGPGTRLTVL.

This sequence joins TRBV6-1 and TRBJ2-7; 9 bases align to TRBD2. Germline CDR1 and CDR2: MNHNS and SASEGT. The V segment lost 8 bases and the J segment 1 base; nucleotides outside the gene matches: 9. CDR3 length: 15 residues. CDR3 sequence reads: CASVSGGRVSYEQYF. The CDR3 region has the DNA TGTGCCAGCGTTTCAGGCGGGAGGGTATCCTACGAGCAGTACTTC.

V gene TRBV30 combines with J gene TRBJ2-1; the match to TRBD1 covers 9 bases. Per germline, CDR1 GTSNPN and CDR2 SVGIG (reference sequence). V was clipped by 0 bases and J by 2 bases; unmatched bases: 5. CDR3 length: 16 residues. CDR3 sequence (DNA): TGTGCCTGGAGTGTATGTGGGACAGGGACCTACAATGAGCAGTTCTTC. The encoded protein is CAWSVCGTGTYNEQFF.

The chain is built from TRBV2 and TRBJ2-7; 8 bases agree with TRBD1. The V gene's germline CDR1 is SNHLY and CDR2 FYNNEI. V shed 7 bases, J shed 0 bases, and the junction held 8 bases outside the gene matches. This CDR3 comprises 15 residues. The CDR3 sequence: CASTAAGGLSYEQYF. The CDR3 DNA reads as TGTGCCAGCACTGCGGCAGGGGGCCTCTCCTACGAGCAGTACTTC.

The chain links TRBV15 to TRBJ2-5; D unclear. This CDR3 is built from 18 residues. V was trimmed by 0 bases and J by 0 bases, leaving 17 bases between them. Germline V gene sequence: CDR1 LNHNV, CDR2 YYDKDF (reference sequence). The CDR3 DNA sequence: TGTGCCACCAGCAGAGATCTCGAGCCGACTCTGTACCAAGAGACCCAGTACTTC. It encodes CATSRDLEPTLYQETQYF.

The chain is built from TRBV5-4 and TRBJ2-7; TRBD1 is a possible D gene (6 bases). The CDR3 contains 12 residues. In germline, CDR1 is SGHNT, CDR2 YYREEE (reference sequence). Trimming cost V 10 bases and J 6 bases, with 17 bases left between them. The CDR3 region is CAFHRADGEQYF. DNA for the CDR3: TGTGCCTTCCACAGGGCCGACGGCGAGCAGTACTTC.

The rearrangement uses TRBV6-5 and TRBJ2-1; 11 nucleotides match TRBD2. V lost 6 bases to trimming and J lost 4 bases; unmatched junction nucleotides: 5. This CDR3 spans 15 amino acids. The germline CDR1 and CDR2 sequences are MNHEY and SVGAGI. CDR3 in amino acids: CASSPLAGDYNEQFF. Written as DNA, the CDR3 is TGTGCCAGCAGCCCACTAGCGGGAGATTACAATGAGCAGTTCTTC.

This sequence joins TRBV5-6 and TRBJ1-2; 9 nucleotides line up with TRBD1. The germline V gene has CDR1 SGHDT and CDR2 YYEEEE. Trimming at V came to 0 bases and at J to 5 bases, leaving 5 bases not matched to a gene. The CDR3 consists of 15 residues. CDR3 DNA sequence: TGTGCCAGCAGCTTGGGGGACAGGGTATTATATGGCTACACCTTC. Translated, it gives CASSLGDRVLYGYTF. Supplemented by reference TRBV5-6 and TRBJ1-2, the full variable domain reads DAGVTQSPTHLIKTRGQQVTLRCSPKSGHDTVSWYQQALGQGPQFIFQYYEEEERQRGNFPDRFSGHQFPNYSSELNVNALLLGDSALYLCASSLGDRVLYGYTFGSGTRLTVV.

This chain uses TRBV6-5 with TRBJ1-3, with D perhaps TRBD1 (5 bases). The V end was cut by 2 bases, the J end by 0 bases, with 8 bases between. CDR3 length: 15 residues. Germline V gene lookup returns CDR1 MNHEY and CDR2 SVGAGI. The CDR3 loop reads CASSYQGLSGNTIYF. DNA of the CDR3: TGTGCCAGCAGTTACCAGGGACTCTCTGGAAACACCATATATTTT.

As concerns this clone: The junction and the germline gene differ at one end; a read error may be behind it. The J gene is TRBJ2-1, the V gene TRBV7-8, with unresolved D. The CDR3 has 12 amino acids. Germline V gene lookup returns CDR1 SGHVS and CDR2 FQNEAQ. The CDR3 region has the DNA TGTGCCAGCAGCCGCCCCTACGATGAGCAGTTCTTC. Its translation: CASSRPYDEQFF.

The chain combines TRBV9 with TRBJ2-3; D not certain. The CDR3 spans 13 residues. The V end lost 3 bases, the J end lost 4 bases, and 9 bases lay between the germline ends. CDR1 and CDR2 from the germline V gene are SGDLS and YYNGEE. The CDR3 sequence is CASSALDADTQYF. CDR3 DNA: TGTGCCAGCAGCGCCCTAGACGCAGATACGCAGTATTTT.

Only one count was recorded for this clone. The chain carries TRBV6-1 and TRBJ2-7, with D tentatively TRBD1 (6 bases). This CDR3 has 15 amino acids. Germline-derived CDR1 and CDR2 are MNHNS and SASEGT. V lost 7 bases to trimming and J lost 3 bases, with 19 bases between them. As DNA, the CDR3 is TGTGCCAGCACTAACACCCGGACAGAAGGCTACGAGCAGTACTTC. Translating gives CASTNTRTEGYEQYF.

CDR3 protein: CASLKGPAGGNEQFF. The CDR3 DNA sequence: TGTGCCAGCCTAAAGGGACCGGCGGGGGGCAATGAGCAGTTCTTC. The rearrangement links TRBV6-1 to TRBJ2-1; 8 bases agree with TRBD2. CDR3 size: 15 residues. Germline CDR1 MNHNS, CDR2 SASEGT. V lost 8 bases to trimming and J lost 6 bases; unmatched junction nucleotides: 12.

This clone was counted a few times. The CDR3 spells CASSHAGTGYVGYTF. Here the CDR3 DNA reads TGTGCCAGCAGTCATGCCGGGACAGGGTATGTTGGCTACACCTTC. J is TRBJ1-2 and V is TRBV2; 9 nucleotides agree with TRBD1. Unmatched junction bases numbered 11, after V lost 5 bases and J lost 7 bases. In germline, CDR1 is SNHLY, CDR2 FYNNEI. The length of the CDR3 is 15 residues.

The V and J genes are TRBV7-3 and TRBJ2-1; 9 bases are shared with TRBD2. J gave up 9 bases and V 5 bases, and 5 bases lay outside the gene matches. CDR1 and CDR2 from the germline V gene are SGHTA and FQGTGA. This CDR3 comprises 13 residues. As DNA, the CDR3 is TGTGCCAGCAGCCTAGGACTAGCGAGTGAGCAGTTCTTC. Its protein is CASSLGLASEQFF.